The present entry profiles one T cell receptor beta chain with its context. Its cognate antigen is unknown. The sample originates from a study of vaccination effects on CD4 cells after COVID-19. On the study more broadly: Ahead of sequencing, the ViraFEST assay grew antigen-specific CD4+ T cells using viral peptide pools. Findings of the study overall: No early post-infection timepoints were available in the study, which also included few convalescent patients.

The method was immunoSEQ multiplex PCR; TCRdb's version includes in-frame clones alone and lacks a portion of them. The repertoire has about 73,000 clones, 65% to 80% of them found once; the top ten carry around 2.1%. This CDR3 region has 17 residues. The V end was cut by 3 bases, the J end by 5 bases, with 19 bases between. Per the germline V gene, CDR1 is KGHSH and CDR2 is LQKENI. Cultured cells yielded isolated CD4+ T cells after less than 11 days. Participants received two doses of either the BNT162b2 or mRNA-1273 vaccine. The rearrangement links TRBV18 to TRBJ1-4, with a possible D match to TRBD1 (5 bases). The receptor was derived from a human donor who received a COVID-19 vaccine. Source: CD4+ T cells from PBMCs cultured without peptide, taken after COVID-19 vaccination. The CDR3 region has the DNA TGTGCCAGCTCACCTCGGGAGGGGACTCCCAACAATGAAAAACTGTTTTTT. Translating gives CASSPREGTPNNEKLFF.